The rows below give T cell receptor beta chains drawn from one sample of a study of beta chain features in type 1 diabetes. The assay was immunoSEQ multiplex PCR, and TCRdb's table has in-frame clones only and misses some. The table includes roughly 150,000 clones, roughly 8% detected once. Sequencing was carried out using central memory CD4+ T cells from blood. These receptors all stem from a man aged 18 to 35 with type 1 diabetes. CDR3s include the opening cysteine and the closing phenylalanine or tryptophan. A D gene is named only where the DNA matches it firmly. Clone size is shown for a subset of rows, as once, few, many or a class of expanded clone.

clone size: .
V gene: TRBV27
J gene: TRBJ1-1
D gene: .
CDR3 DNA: TGTGCCAGCAGTTTAGGGGGCGGGTTGAACACTGAAGCTTTCTTT
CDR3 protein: CASSLGGGLNTEAFF

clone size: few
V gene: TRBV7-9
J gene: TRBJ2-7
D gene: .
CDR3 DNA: TGTGCCAGCAGCCCACCGGGCGAGCAGTACTTC
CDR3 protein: CASSPPGEQYF

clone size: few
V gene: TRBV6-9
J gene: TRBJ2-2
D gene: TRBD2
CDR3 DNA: TGTGCCAGCAGGATACAGCGGGAGCCGAACCTGTCCGGGGAGCTGTTTTTT
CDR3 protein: CASRIQREPNLSGELFF

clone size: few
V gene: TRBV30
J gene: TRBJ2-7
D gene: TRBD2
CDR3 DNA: TGTGCCTGGACCCCTGCCGGCGGGAGAGAGCAGTACTTC
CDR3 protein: CAWTPAGGREQYF

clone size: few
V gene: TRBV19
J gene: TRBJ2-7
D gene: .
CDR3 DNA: TGTGCCAGTAGTGAACGACTCCAGAGGGACTACGAGCAGTACTTC
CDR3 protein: CASSERLQRDYEQYF

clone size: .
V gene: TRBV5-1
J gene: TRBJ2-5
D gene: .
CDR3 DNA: TGCGCCAGCAAGTTGTCCCCTACCGAAGAGACCCAGTACTTC
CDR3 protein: CASKLSPTEETQYF

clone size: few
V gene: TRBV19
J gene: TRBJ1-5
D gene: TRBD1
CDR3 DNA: TGTGCCAGTAGGTGGGACAGGCGTTCACCCCAGCATTTT
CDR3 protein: CASRWDRRSPQHF

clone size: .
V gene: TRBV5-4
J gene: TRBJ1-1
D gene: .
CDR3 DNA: TGTGCCAGCAGCCATGGACACCTTAACACTGAAGCTTTCTTT
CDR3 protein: CASSHGHLNTEAFF

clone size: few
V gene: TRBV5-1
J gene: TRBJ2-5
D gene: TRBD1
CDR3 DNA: TGCGCCAGTAGGACAGGACCCCCGCAGGAGACCCAGTACTTC
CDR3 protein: CASRTGPPQETQYF

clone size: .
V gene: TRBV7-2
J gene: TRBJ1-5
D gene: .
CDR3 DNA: TGTGCCAGCAGCTCCACCCCGGGAATCGGTCAGCCCCAGCATTTT
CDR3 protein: CASSSTPGIGQPQHF

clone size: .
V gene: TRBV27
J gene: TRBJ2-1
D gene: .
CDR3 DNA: TGTGCCAGCAGTTTACGTTCCCAGGCTCTTACCTACAATGAGCAGTTCTTC
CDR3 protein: CASSLRSQALTYNEQFF

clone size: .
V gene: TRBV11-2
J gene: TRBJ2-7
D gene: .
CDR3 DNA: TGTGCCAGCAGCTTAGTGGTGTTTAACAGGGTTTCCTACGAGCAGTACTTC
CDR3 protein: CASSLVVFNRVSYEQYF

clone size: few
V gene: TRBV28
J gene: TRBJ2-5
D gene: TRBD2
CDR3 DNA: TGTGCCAGCAGTCCCCCGGGACTAGCGGAAAAGTACCAAGAGACCCAGTACTTC
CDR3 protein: CASSPPGLAEKYQETQYF

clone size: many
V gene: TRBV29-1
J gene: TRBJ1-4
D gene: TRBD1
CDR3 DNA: TGCAGCGTTCGACAGGGGAATGAAAAACTGTTTTTT
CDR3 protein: CSVRQGNEKLFF

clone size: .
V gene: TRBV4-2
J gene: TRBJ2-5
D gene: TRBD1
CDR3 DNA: TGTGCCAGCAGCCAAGATGGAAAAGGACAGGGGAAAGAGACCCAGTACTTC
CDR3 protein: CASSQDGKGQGKETQYF

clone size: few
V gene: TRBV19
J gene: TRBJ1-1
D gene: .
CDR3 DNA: TGTGCCAGTAGTATTCGATCCGCGCCACCTGAAGCTTTCTTT
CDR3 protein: CASSIRSAPPEAFF

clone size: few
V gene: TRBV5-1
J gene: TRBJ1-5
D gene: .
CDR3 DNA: TGCGCCAGCAGTTCCGGGGACATTAATCAGCCCCAGCATTTT
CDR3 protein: CASSSGDINQPQHF

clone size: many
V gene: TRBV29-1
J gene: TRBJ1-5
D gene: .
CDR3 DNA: TGCAGCGTTGATTTGGGTTCGGGGCAGCCCCAGCATTTT
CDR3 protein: CSVDLGSGQPQHF